These 30 T cell receptor beta chains share one sample of origin, sequenced in a study of identical twins. TCRdb fed the 5' RACE reads into MiXCR, producing one record per CDR3 protein. The sample holds fewer than 650,000 distinct CDR3 sequences; roughly 9.9% are singletons and the top ten take more than 2.5%. The same sample was also studied in work on yellow fever vaccine responses in identical twins.

Sequenced: PBMCs. The receptors here all came from a young woman in good health.

This CDR3 is CASRLTSGRARLQDTQYF. As DNA, the CDR3 is TGTGCCAGCAGATTAACTAGCGGGAGGGCCAGGCTGCAAGATACGCAGTATTTT. The rearrangement uses TRBV11-2 and TRBJ2-3; 13 bases agree with TRBD2. Germline assignment: CDR1 SGHAT and CDR2 FQNNGV. Trimming took 6 bases from V and 5 from J; bases not matched to a gene: 14. The CDR3 loop spans 18 amino acids.

This clonotype was observed a few times. The chain recombines TRBV7-2 with TRBJ2-7; D unclear. Germline values: CDR1 SGHTA, CDR2 FQGNSA. CDR3 length: 14 residues. Trimming pared 2 bases from V and 6 bases from J, leaving 14 bases between. The CDR3 here is CASSLLDRVGEQYF. The CDR3 nucleotides are TGTGCCAGCAGCTTACTAGATCGGGTTGGCGAGCAGTACTTC.

This clonotype was picked up many times. The rearrangement joins TRBV15 to TRBJ2-6; D gene ambiguous. CDR3 length: 15 amino acids. V was clipped by 6 bases and J by 0 bases, with 9 bases between them. Germline lookup yields CDR1 LNHNV and CDR2 YYDKDF (reference sequence). Here the CDR3 reads CATRASASGANVLTF. In DNA, the CDR3 is TGTGCCACCAGGGCTTCAGCCTCTGGGGCCAACGTCCTGACTTTC.

Only a few counts were recorded for this clonotype. V and J are TRBV25-1 and TRBJ1-1, with D possibly matching TRBD1 (6 bases). The germline CDR1 and CDR2 sequences are MGHDK and SYGVNS. This CDR3 spans 15 amino acids. V lost 3 bases to trimming and J lost 6 bases, with 17 bases between them. This CDR3 is CASSDYGLGAPEAFF. The CDR3 DNA follows: TGTGCCAGCAGTGATTATGGATTGGGGGCCCCTGAAGCTTTCTTT. The full variable domain, in which reference TRBV25-1 and TRBJ1-1 provide the parts outside the CDR3, is EADIYQTPRYLVIGTGKKITLECSQTMGHDKMYWYQQDPGMELHLIHYSYGVNSTEKGDLSSESTVSRIRTEHFPLTLESARPSHTSQYLCASSDYGLGAPEAFFGQGTRLTVV.

This clonotype was seen ten or more times. The gene calls are TRBV5-1 and TRBJ2-3; 7 nucleotides line up with TRBD1. The V gene's germline CDR1 is SGHRS and CDR2 YFSETQ. Trimming cost V 3 bases and J 2 bases; bases outside gene matches: 9. The CDR3 sequence is 16 residues long. CDR3: CASSSNRDRNTDTQYF. Written as DNA, the CDR3 is TGCGCCAGCAGCTCAAACCGGGACAGAAACACAGATACGCAGTATTTT. Full variable domain (outside the CDR3, taken from reference TRBV5-1 and TRBJ2-3): KAGVTQTPRYLIKTRGQQVTLSCSPISGHRSVSWYQQTPGQGLQFLFEYFSETQRNKGNFPGRFSGRQFSNSRSEMNVSTLELGDSALYLCASSSNRDRNTDTQYFGPGTRLTVL.

This clonotype turned up a few times. Possible read error: a much larger clone is one base away. The chain carries TRBV29-1 and TRBJ1-1; D is undetermined. V was pared by 1 base and J by 0 bases, with 0 bases between. CDR1 is SQVTM and CDR2 is ANQGSEA in the germline V gene. The CDR3 has 11 residues. The CDR3 DNA is TGCAGCGTTGAAGTGAACACTGAAGCTTTCTTT. Its translation: CSVEVNTEAFF. Based on the CDR3 plus reference TRBV29-1 and TRBJ1-1, the full variable domain is SAVISQKPSRDICQRGTSLTIQCQVDSQVTMMFWYRQQPGQSLTLIATANQGSEATYESGFVIDKFPISRPNLTFSTLTVSNMSPEDSSIYLCSVEVNTEAFFGQGTRLTVV.

This clonotype showed up just a few times. This chain uses TRBV6-1 with TRBJ2-7; perhaps TRBD2 as D (5 bases). CDR3 length: 13 residues. Per the germline V gene, CDR1 is MNHNS and CDR2 is SASEGT. Between the trimmed V and J ends, which lost 7 bases and 3 bases, there was a span of 13 bases. The CDR3 is CASTQDGGYEQYF. CDR3 bases: TGTGCCAGCACCCAAGACGGAGGCTACGAGCAGTACTTC.

This clonotype was picked up a small number of times. This chain links TRBV7-2 with TRBJ2-7; perhaps TRBD2 as D (6 bases). CDR1 and CDR2 (germline): SGHTA, FQGNSA. V was pared by 1 base and J by 7 bases, with 17 bases between. The CDR3 is made up of 15 amino acids. The CDR3 region has the DNA TGTGCCAGCAGCTTAGGGGCGGGGCGAACTGGAGAGCAGTACTTC. The encoded protein is CASSLGAGRTGEQYF.

This clonotype has ten or more counts. The gene calls are TRBV12-3 or TRBV12-4 and TRBJ2-2; TRBD1 is a possible D gene (6 bases). V dropped 6 bases and J dropped 3 bases, with 14 bases sitting between them. The CDR3 has 15 residues. The CDR3 DNA sequence: TGTGCCAGCAGGGGTCAGGGGATTTACACCGGGGAGCTGTTTTTT. It encodes CASRGQGIYTGELFF.

This clonotype was seen a handful of times. One junction end does not reproduce the germline sequence, and a read error may be involved. This chain uses TRBV11-2 with TRBJ1-2; D is unclear. CDR3 length: 10 residues. Germline lookup yields CDR1 SGHAT and CDR2 FQNNGV. In DNA form, the CDR3 reads TGTGCCAGCAGCCTCACGGTCCCTGTATTC. Translation gives CASSLTVPVF. Drawing the rest from reference TRBV11-2 and TRBJ1-2, the complete variable domain is EAGVAQSPRYKIIEKRQSVAFWCNPISGHATLYWYQQILGQGPKLLIQFQNNGVVDDSQLPKDRFSAERLKGVDSTLKIQPAKLEDSAVYLCASSLTVPVFGSGTRLTVV.

This clonotype came up a few times. The chain is built from TRBV7-2 and TRBJ2-1; 7 nucleotides line up with TRBD1. Germline CDR1 is SGHTA and CDR2 is FQGNSA. Unmatched junction bases numbered 5, after V lost 0 bases and J lost 6 bases. This CDR3 has 15 amino acids. CDR3 loop: CASSLATHRGNEQFF. CDR3 DNA sequence: TGTGCCAGCAGCTTAGCTACCCACAGGGGCAATGAGCAGTTCTTC.

This clonotype was counted only a few times. The chain couples TRBV2 to TRBJ1-2, with D unclear. CDR3 length: 11 amino acids. The V gene lost 8 bases and the J gene lost 10 bases, with 14 bases spanning the gap. Germline assignment: CDR1 SNHLY and CDR2 FYNNEI. The CDR3 spells CASFGLRDYTF. In nucleotides, the CDR3 is TGTGCCAGCTTCGGGTTACGAGACTACACCTTC. Full variable domain (missing parts from reference TRBV2 and TRBJ1-2): EPEVTQTPSHQVTQMGQEVILRCVPISNHLYFYWYRQILGQKVEFLVSFYNNEISEKSEIFDDQFSVERPDGSNFTLKIRSTKLEDSAMYFCASFGLRDYTFGSGTRLTVV.

This clonotype was observed at least ten times. The rearrangement joins TRBV19 to TRBJ2-3; no reliable D call. Germline V gene lookup returns CDR1 LNHDA and CDR2 SQIVND (reference sequence). The CDR3 contains 14 residues. Trimming removed 4 bases at V and 11 bases at J, with 19 bases between. CDR3 coding DNA: TGTGCCAGTAGTACAGGAGCCTCAGTAAAGGTGCAGTATTTT. Translation: CASSTGASVKVQYF.

This rearrangement joins TRBV6-5 to TRBJ2-6; no definite D call. Germline values: CDR1 MNHEY, CDR2 SVGAGI. The CDR3 extends over 15 amino acids. The V gene lost 0 bases and the J gene lost 4 bases, with 7 bases spanning the gap. CDR3 protein: CASSYSIIGANVLTF. The CDR3, as DNA: TGTGCCAGCAGTTACTCGATAATCGGGGCCAACGTCCTGACTTTC.

This clonotype was detected only a few times. The DNA of the CDR3 is TGCGCCAGCAGCTTGGTTAACGGGCAGAGAGAGACCCAGTACTTC. Its protein product is CASSLVNGQRETQYF. V is TRBV5-1 and J is TRBJ2-5, with D unclear. CDR1 and CDR2 from the germline V gene are SGHRS and YFSETQ. Trimming took off 0 bases at V and 4 bases at J, with 13 bases between the two ends. The CDR3 runs 15 residues.

This clonotype was observed at least ten times. V usage is TRBV18 and J usage is TRBJ2-1, with 9 bases fitting TRBD1. The trim removed 3 bases at V and 1 base at J, leaving 1 base unmatched. This CDR3 is 15 amino acids long. In germline, CDR1 is KGHSH, CDR2 LQKENI. In nucleotides, the CDR3 is TGTGCCAGCTCACCGACAGGGGGGTCCTACAATGAGCAGTTCTTC. Its translation: CASSPTGGSYNEQFF.

This clonotype showed up just a few times. The chain is built from TRBV7-8 and TRBJ2-5; D remains ambiguous. Trimming removed 1 base at V and 5 bases at J, with 14 bases between. The V gene's germline CDR1 is SGHVS and CDR2 FQNEAQ. CDR3 length: 15 amino acids. The CDR3 nucleotides are TGTGCCAGCAGCTTAGAGAAGACACGGCGGGAGACCCAGTACTTC. It encodes CASSLEKTRRETQYF.

This clonotype was detected only a few times. The V call is TRBV6-5, the J call TRBJ2-7; 8 bases are a match to TRBD2. The CDR3 sequence is 14 residues long. Germline values: CDR1 MNHEY, CDR2 SVGAGI. Trimming removed 2 bases from V and 4 bases from J; junction bases left unmatched: 4. CDR3 DNA: TGTGCCAGCAGTTACGGTCCTAGCGGGTACGAGCAGTACTTC. This translates into CASSYGPSGYEQYF.

This clonotype showed up just a few times. This sequence joins TRBV3-1 and TRBJ1-1; unclear D gene. The CDR3 has 14 residues. Germline V gene lookup returns CDR1 LGHDT and CDR2 YNNKEL (reference sequence). Trimming cost V 5 bases and J 4 bases, with 14 bases left between them. The CDR3, as DNA: TGTGCCAGCAGCGACCTGGGCCCCGTCACTGAAGCTTTCTTT. As protein: CASSDLGPVTEAFF. Together with reference TRBV3-1 and TRBJ1-1, the CDR3 gives the full variable domain: DTAVSQTPKYLVTQMGNDKSIKCEQNLGHDTMYWYKQDSKKFLKIMFSYNNKELIINETVPNRFSPKSPDKAHLNLHINSLELGDSAVYFCASSDLGPVTEAFFGQGTRLTVV.

This clonotype occurred a few times. This chain joins TRBV12-3 or TRBV12-4 and TRBJ2-1; possibly TRBD1 or TRBD2 for D (5 bases each). This CDR3 spans 14 amino acids. Between the trimmed V and J ends, which lost 8 bases and 3 bases, there was a span of 14 bases. The CDR3 nucleotides read TGTGCCAGCGCACTCGGGGCATACTACAATGAGCAGTTCTTC. As protein: CASALGAYYNEQFF.

This clonotype was recorded many times. V usage is TRBV5-5 and J usage is TRBJ1-5; 9 bases are a match to TRBD1. V lost 0 bases and J lost 7; bases outside the gene matches: 5. Germline CDR1 SGHKS, CDR2 YYEKEE (reference sequence). The CDR3 spans 15 residues. The DNA of the CDR3 is TGTGCCAGCAGCTTGGTTACAGGGGGCGTACAGCCCCAGCATTTT. This sequence encodes CASSLVTGGVQPQHF.

This clonotype was seen repeatedly, ten times or more. The chain has TRBV7-6 and TRBJ1-2; a weak D match, TRBD1 (5 bases). The CDR3 covers 14 residues. V lost 4 bases and J lost 1, with 10 bases in between. Germline V CDR1 and CDR2: SGHVS, FNYEAQ. The CDR3 nucleotides are TGTGCCAGCAGCTCCCAGGGCGTTAACTATGGCTACACCTTC. It yields the protein CASSSQGVNYGYTF. Filled out from reference TRBV7-6 and TRBJ1-2, the complete variable domain reads GAGVSQSPRYKVTKRGQDVALRCDPISGHVSLYWYRQALGQGPEFLTYFNYEAQQDKSGLPNDRFSAERPEGSISTLTIQRTEQRDSAMYRCASSSQGVNYGYTFGSGTRLTVV.

This clonotype was picked up many times. CDR3 amino acids: CASCGGYGYTF. DNA for the CDR3: TGTGCCAGCTGTGGGGGCTATGGCTACACCTTC. V and J are TRBV6-6 and TRBJ1-2; perhaps TRBD1 as D (5 bases). Germline V gene sequence: CDR1 MNHNY, CDR2 SVGAGI (reference sequence). The CDR3 has 11 residues. V lost 8 bases and J 4 bases, leaving 8 bases between the germline ends.

This clonotype has a handful of counts. V gene TRBV6-4 combines with J gene TRBJ1-1; the D gene is possibly TRBD1 (6 bases). Between the trimmed V and J ends, which lost 5 bases and 0 bases, there was a span of 13 bases. Germline lookup yields CDR1 MRHNA and CDR2 SNTAGT. The length of the CDR3 is 15 residues. CDR3 nucleotide sequence: TGTGCCAGCAGTCCCGAGGGGGGGGTGAACACTGAAGCTTTCTTT. Its protein product is CASSPEGGVNTEAFF.

This clonotype was picked up a small number of times. The chain combines TRBV4-2 with TRBJ1-1, with unresolved D. With 0 bases removed from V and 8 bases from J, the gap between germline ends came to 7 bases. Germline V lookup: CDR1 LGHNA, CDR2 YNFKEQ. This CDR3 has 12 residues. The CDR3 DNA follows: TGTGCCAGCAGCCAAGAAAAGGGCGAAGCTTTCTTT. It specifies CASSQEKGEAFF.

This clonotype has a handful of counts. The J gene is TRBJ2-7, the V gene TRBV2, with 8 bases lining up with TRBD2. The CDR3 covers 14 residues. V shed 7 bases and J 3 bases; nucleotides not matched to a gene: 8. In germline, CDR1 is SNHLY, CDR2 FYNNEI. The DNA of the CDR3 is TGTGCCAGCACTCCGGGAGGGGGGTTCTACGAGCAGTACTTC. Residues: CASTPGGGFYEQYF.

The chain carries TRBV14 and TRBJ2-2; tentative D call: TRBD2 (5 bases). Germline V CDR1 and CDR2: SGHDN, FVKESK. This CDR3 region has 16 residues. With 0 bases removed from V and 6 bases from J, the gap between germline ends came to 14 bases. CDR3 residues: CASSQEGSTRSGELFF. The CDR3 bases are TGTGCCAGCAGCCAAGAGGGGAGTACAAGATCCGGGGAGCTGTTTTTT.

This clonotype was observed at least ten times. The chain joins TRBV10-3 to TRBJ2-7; TRBD2 agrees at 11 bases. From germline, CDR1 is ENHRY and CDR2 SYGVKD. CDR3 length: 17 residues. V trimming: 7 bases; J trimming: 1 base; junction bases outside the gene matches: 12. CDR3 sequence (DNA): TGTGCCATCACTAACTCGGGACTAGCGGATTTTTCCTACGAGCAGTACTTC. Translated, it gives CAITNSGLADFSYEQYF.

The sample holds a few counts of this clonotype. The chain carries TRBV3-1 and TRBJ1-4; TRBD1 is a possible D gene (5 bases). Germline values: CDR1 LGHDT, CDR2 YNNKEL (reference sequence). The CDR3 sequence is 15 residues long. The ends were cut back, 4 bases at V and 7 bases at J, with 16 bases in the middle. The CDR3 region is CASSRGGGSGEKLFF. CDR3 nucleotide sequence: TGTGCCAGCAGCCGTGGCGGGGGAAGTGGTGAAAAACTGTTTTTT.

This clonotype was detected only a few times. V and J are TRBV24-1 and TRBJ2-1, with D uncertain. This CDR3 spans 15 amino acids. Per germline, CDR1 KGHDR and CDR2 SFDVKD. V lost 3 bases, J lost 0 bases, and 8 bases lay in between. The CDR3 DNA reads TGTGCCACCAGTGATCCGTCAAGCTCCTACAATGAGCAGTTCTTC. Encoded protein: CATSDPSSSYNEQFF.